A single sample is the source of the 30 T cell receptor beta chains below, sequenced in a study of shared clonotypes between healthy human individuals. Here immunoSEQ multiplex PCR was the method, and the copy in TCRdb shows in-frame clones only, minus some. The sample shows 2 million to 2.5 million clones, roughly 93% of them seen only once. The specimen sequenced was naive CD4+ T cells from PBMCs. The subset is: CD45RA+ positively selected. The receptor set was obtained from a man in his late teens or twenties in good health. Some clones in this sample may be carry-over from other donors' samples.

The chain employs TRBV30 and TRBJ1-6, with 11 bases matching TRBD1. The CDR3 totals 17 residues. Germline CDR1 is GTSNPN and CDR2 is SVGIG (reference sequence). V trimming: 4 bases; J trimming: 0 bases; junction bases outside the gene matches: 5. The CDR3: CAWTGTGGFSYNSPLHF. CDR3 bases: TGTGCCTGGACCGGGACAGGGGGTTTCTCCTATAATTCACCCCTCCACTTT.

The V and J genes are TRBV27 and TRBJ2-1; a possible D gene is TRBD2 (6 bases). This CDR3 comprises 14 residues. Germline loops: CDR1 MNHEY, CDR2 SMNVEV (reference sequence). With 1 base removed from V and 9 bases from J, the gap between germline ends came to 13 bases. The CDR3 sequence: CASSLLGLGSEQFF. The CDR3 bases are TGTGCCAGCAGTTTATTGGGACTGGGTTCTGAGCAGTTCTTC.

The chain combines TRBV10-3 with TRBJ1-5; possible D gene TRBD1, 5 bases. Trimming left V 6 bases short and J 3 bases short, with 12 bases between. CDR3 length: 14 amino acids. Germline assignment: CDR1 ENHRY and CDR2 SYGVKD. CDR3 residues: CAISAGMDNQPQHF. CDR3 coding DNA: TGTGCCATCAGCGCAGGGATGGACAATCAGCCCCAGCATTTT.

The chain joins TRBV9 to TRBJ1-1; D is possibly TRBD1 (5 bases). V was shortened by 0 bases and J by 1 base, with 10 bases between the two germline ends. This CDR3 comprises 15 residues. Per germline, CDR1 SGDLS and CDR2 YYNGEE. The chain's CDR3 is CASSVAGTKNTEAFF. The CDR3 nucleotides read TGTGCCAGCAGCGTAGCTGGGACTAAGAACACTGAAGCTTTCTTT. The whole variable domain, remainder taken from reference TRBV9 and TRBJ1-1, is DSGVTQTPKHLITATGQRVTLRCSPRSGDLSVYWYQQSLDQGLQFLIQYYNGEERAKGNILERFSAQQFPDLHSELNLSSLELGDSALYFCASSVAGTKNTEAFFGQGTRLTVV.

The rearrangement uses TRBV5-1 and TRBJ2-1, with 8 bases that match TRBD2. With V trimmed by 1 base and J by 3 bases, 6 bases remained unmatched. Germline lookup yields CDR1 SGHRS and CDR2 YFSETQ. This CDR3 contains 16 residues. This CDR3 is CASSLIGGRNYNEQFF. CDR3 nucleotides: TGCGCCAGCAGCTTGATTGGCGGGAGGAACTACAATGAGCAGTTCTTC.

The chain recombines TRBV5-4 with TRBJ2-1; D is possibly TRBD1 (7 bases). CDR3 size: 17 residues. Looked up from germline, CDR1 is SGHNT and CDR2 is YYREEE (reference sequence). The germline V and J ends were trimmed by 2 bases and 0 bases, with 15 bases remaining between them. DNA of the CDR3: TGTGCCAGCAGCTTTGGCCCAGGGGGGAGCTCCTACAATGAGCAGTTCTTC. Translating it yields CASSFGPGGSSYNEQFF.

The chain is built from TRBV19 and TRBJ2-5; 9 nucleotides line up with TRBD2. V was clipped by 4 bases and J by 4 bases; unmatched bases: 4. Per germline, CDR1 LNHDA and CDR2 SQIVND (reference sequence). The CDR3 covers 14 residues. In nucleotides, the CDR3 is TGTGCCAGTAGTAGCGGGAGGGTCCCAGAGACCCAGTACTTC. Translation gives CASSSGRVPETQYF.

A word on this clone: Germline is not matched at one junction end, which may reflect a read error. The chain recombines TRBV6-5 with TRBJ2-7; tentatively, D is TRBD2 (5 bases). The CDR3 consists of 12 residues. Germline-derived CDR1 and CDR2 are MNHEY and SVGAGI. CDR3 residues: CASRPSGGYLGF. CDR3 DNA sequence: TGTGCCAGCAGACCTAGTGGCGGGTATCTCGGCTTC.

CDR3 in amino acids: CASTPTGSDTEAFF. The CDR3 DNA is TGCGCCAGCACCCCGACAGGGAGTGACACTGAAGCTTTCTTT. V usage is TRBV5-1 and J usage is TRBJ1-1; 7 bases agree with TRBD1. The CDR3 is 14 amino acids. The V gene's germline CDR1 is SGHRS and CDR2 YFSETQ. V lost 6 bases to trimming and J lost 3 bases; unmatched junction nucleotides: 8. The full variable domain, in which reference TRBV5-1 and TRBJ1-1 provide the parts outside the CDR3, is KAGVTQTPRYLIKTRGQQVTLSCSPISGHRSVSWYQQTPGQGLQFLFEYFSETQRNKGNFPGRFSGRQFSNSRSEMNVSTLELGDSALYLCASTPTGSDTEAFFGQGTRLTVV.

The chain uses TRBV28 and TRBJ2-7, with TRBD2 matching 16 bases. The CDR3 loop spans 19 amino acids. Germline trimming cut 4 bases from V and 6 bases from J; bases unmatched to any gene: 15. In germline, CDR1 is MDHEN, CDR2 SYDVKM. CDR3 in DNA: TGTGCCAGCAGTTCCCCGGGACTAGCGGGAGGGCCTTTCTGGCCCGAGCAGTACTTC. Translating gives CASSSPGLAGGPFWPEQYF. Full variable domain (missing parts from reference TRBV28 and TRBJ2-7): DVKVTQSSRYLVKRTGEKVFLECVQDMDHENMFWYRQDPGLGLRLIYFSYDVKMKEKGDIPEGYSVSREKKERFSLILESASTNQTSMYLCASSSPGLAGGPFWPEQYFGPGTRLTVT.

The V and J genes are TRBV9 and TRBJ2-1; the D is unclear. The germline gives CDR1 SGDLS, CDR2 YYNGEE. This CDR3 contains 15 residues. The V end was cut by 0 bases, the J end by 5 bases, with 12 bases between. The CDR3 protein is CASSVGLLLDNEQFF. The CDR3 bases are TGTGCCAGCAGCGTAGGGTTGTTGTTGGACAATGAGCAGTTCTTC.

The chain couples TRBV28 to TRBJ2-2; 9 bases fit TRBD1. The CDR3 runs 16 residues. J lost 1 base, V lost 6 bases, and 6 bases had no gene match. The germline gives CDR1 MDHEN, CDR2 SYDVKM. The CDR3 sequence: CASREQGAVNTGELFF. The CDR3, as DNA: TGTGCCAGCAGGGAACAGGGGGCGGTGAACACCGGGGAGCTGTTTTTT.

This clone has just one count. The V call is TRBV5-1, the J call TRBJ1-5; D is possibly TRBD1 (5 bases). Trimming took 4 bases from V and 5 from J, leaving 13 bases between them. The CDR3 runs to 14 residues. The germline CDR1 and CDR2 sequences are SGHRS and YFSETQ. Here the CDR3 reads CASSLGAPHQPQHF. The DNA for the CDR3 is TGCGCCAGCAGCCTCGGGGCCCCCCATCAGCCCCAGCATTTT.

The chain has TRBV4-2 and TRBJ2-7; 9 bases are shared with TRBD2. V lost 6 bases, J lost 6 bases, and 12 bases stayed unmatched. The length of the CDR3 is 15 residues. The germline V gene has CDR1 LGHNA and CDR2 YNFKEQ. CDR3 protein: CASSRAGGEDGEQYF. The CDR3 nucleotides read TGTGCCAGCAGTCGAGCGGGAGGAGAGGACGGCGAGCAGTACTTC.

J is TRBJ2-6 and V is TRBV28; D is uncertain. Deletions cut 6 bases from V and 4 bases from J, with 4 bases between. The CDR3 consists of 12 residues. Germline CDR1 MDHEN, CDR2 SYDVKM. In DNA form, the CDR3 reads TGTGCCAGCAGGGTCGGGGCCAACGTCCTGACTTTC. Its protein is CASRVGANVLTF.

The V gene is TRBV7-2, the J gene TRBJ2-5; 11 positions match TRBD1. CDR1 is SGHTA, CDR2 FQGNSA, per germline. V gave up 5 bases and J gave up 5 bases; unmatched junction bases: 13. The CDR3 has 17 residues. CDR3 coding DNA: TGTGCCAGCAGCCGGACAGGGGGCGGTCGAGTCGTTGAGACCCAGTACTTC. It encodes CASSRTGGGRVVETQYF.

J is TRBJ2-7 and V is TRBV5-4; 10 nucleotides align to TRBD2. CDR1 SGHNT and CDR2 YYREEE come from the germline V gene (reference sequence). Trimming cost V 2 bases and J 1 base; bases outside gene matches: 3. The CDR3 spans 15 residues. CDR3 loop: CASSLKLAGSYEQYF. The CDR3 DNA reads as TGTGCCAGCAGCTTAAAACTAGCGGGATCCTACGAGCAGTACTTC.

The rearrangement joins TRBV28 to TRBJ1-2; the D is unclear. Germline-derived CDR1 and CDR2 are MDHEN and SYDVKM. Trimming removed 7 bases from V and 8 bases from J, with 17 bases in between. The CDR3 covers 13 residues. CDR3 bases: TGTGCCAGCAAGGTGTTAGGCCGGGTGGGCTACACCTTC. It specifies CASKVLGRVGYTF.

The chain is built from TRBV9 and TRBJ1-4, with 10 bases fitting TRBD1. Germline CDR1 reads SGDLS; CDR2 reads YYNGEE. This CDR3 comprises 16 residues. J gave up 1 base and V 3 bases, and 3 bases lay outside the gene matches. The CDR3 sequence is CASSAGTGVTNEKLFF. The CDR3 DNA reads TGTGCCAGCAGCGCGGGGACAGGGGTAACTAATGAAAAACTGTTTTTT.

CDR3: CASSRRQGQGGELFF. CDR3 nucleotides: TGTGCCAGCAGCAGACGGCAGGGACAGGGCGGGGAGCTGTTTTTT. The rearrangement joins TRBV11-2 to TRBJ2-2; 9 nucleotides agree with TRBD1. This CDR3 is 15 amino acids long. CDR1 and CDR2 (germline): SGHAT, FQNNGV. V lost 5 bases to trimming and J lost 7 bases; unmatched junction nucleotides: 8.

The V gene is TRBV27, the J gene TRBJ2-7, with D possibly being TRBD1 (5 bases). V lost 5 bases to trimming and J lost 3 bases, with 14 bases between them. The CDR3 loop spans 14 amino acids. Germline CDR1 reads MNHEY; CDR2 reads SMNVEV (reference sequence). CDR3 coding DNA: TGTGCCAGCAGTGATTCCGACAGACACTACGAGCAGTACTTC. It translates to CASSDSDRHYEQYF.

The genes are TRBV18 and TRBJ1-1; TRBD1 is a possible D gene (6 bases). The ends were cut back, 10 bases at V and 1 base at J, with 13 bases in the middle. Germline loops: CDR1 KGHSH, CDR2 LQKENI. The CDR3 is made up of 13 amino acids. The CDR3 coding sequence is TGTGCCACCACCGAGGGACAGAACACTGAAGCTTTCTTT. Translation: CATTEGQNTEAFF.

V usage is TRBV19 and J usage is TRBJ2-1; D is unresolved. Per the germline V gene, CDR1 is LNHDA and CDR2 is SQIVND (reference sequence). Trimming stripped 6 bases from V and 5 bases from J, with 8 bases between. The CDR3 length is 12 residues. The CDR3 loop is CASRDANNEQFF. The DNA of the CDR3 is TGTGCCAGTAGAGACGCAAACAATGAGCAGTTCTTC.

CDR3 coding DNA: TGTGCCAGCAGCTTAACAGCGGGAGGGACTGCGTCCTACAATGAGCAGTTCTTC. This codes for CASSLTAGGTASYNEQFF. J is TRBJ2-1 and V is TRBV7-3; 10 positions match TRBD2. Germline V gene sequence: CDR1 SGHTA, CDR2 FQGTGA. The CDR3 has 18 amino acids. J was trimmed by 1 base and V by 0 bases; bases with no gene match: 6.

The rearrangement links TRBV11-1 to TRBJ2-3; perhaps D is TRBD1 or TRBD2 (7 bases each). The V and J ends lost 5 bases and 1 base respectively, with 16 bases between them. The CDR3 extends over 16 amino acids. Germline V lookup: CDR1 SGHAT, CDR2 FQDESV (reference sequence). CDR3 amino acids: CASSQAGTVGTDTQYF. Written as DNA, the CDR3 is TGTGCCAGCAGCCAAGCGGGGACAGTGGGCACAGATACGCAGTATTTT.

The V call is TRBV4-2, the J call TRBJ2-3; D remains unclear. V was trimmed by 4 bases and J by 5 bases, leaving 13 bases between them. The germline CDR1 and CDR2 sequences are LGHNA and YNFKEQ. The CDR3 has 14 residues. For the CDR3, the DNA is TGTGCCAGCAGCCCGCACCGCCTAAGAGATACGCAGTATTTT. Amino acid sequence: CASSPHRLRDTQYF.

This chain links TRBV19 with TRBJ2-5; TRBD1 agrees at 11 bases. The germline V gene has CDR1 LNHDA and CDR2 SQIVND (reference sequence). CDR3 size: 15 residues. The V segment lost 6 bases and the J segment 2 bases; nucleotides outside the gene matches: 5. The CDR3 here is CASSHRDRGQETQYF. CDR3 coding DNA: TGTGCCAGTAGCCACCGGGACAGGGGGCAAGAGACCCAGTACTTC.

This chain connects TRBV7-3 to TRBJ2-5; weak D call: TRBD2 (6 bases). Germline loops: CDR1 SGHTA, CDR2 FQGTGA. The CDR3 consists of 16 residues. V was shortened by 5 bases and J by 0 bases, with 16 bases between the two germline ends. The CDR3 here is CASSKMSSEYQETQYF. CDR3 DNA: TGTGCCAGCAGCAAAATGTCTAGCGAGTACCAAGAGACCCAGTACTTC.

V and J are TRBV4-1 and TRBJ2-7, with D perhaps matching TRBD2 (5 bases). V was clipped by 3 bases and J by 0 bases, with 18 bases between them. Germline V gene data show CDR1 as MGHRA and CDR2 as YSYEKL. The CDR3 consists of 17 residues. DNA of the CDR3: TGCGCCAGCAGCCAGAGGGCGGCCAGGCCTCCCTCCTACGAGCAGTACTTC. Its protein product is CASSQRAARPPSYEQYF.

The V call is TRBV7-2, the J call TRBJ2-5; D is undetermined. Trimming pared 2 bases from V and 5 bases from J, leaving 15 bases between. Germline V gene lookup returns CDR1 SGHTA and CDR2 FQGNSA. The CDR3 runs to 15 residues. CDR3 coding DNA: TGTGCCAGCAGCTTAACGACCCGTTTGGGGGAGACCCAGTACTTC. It is translated as CASSLTTRLGETQYF.